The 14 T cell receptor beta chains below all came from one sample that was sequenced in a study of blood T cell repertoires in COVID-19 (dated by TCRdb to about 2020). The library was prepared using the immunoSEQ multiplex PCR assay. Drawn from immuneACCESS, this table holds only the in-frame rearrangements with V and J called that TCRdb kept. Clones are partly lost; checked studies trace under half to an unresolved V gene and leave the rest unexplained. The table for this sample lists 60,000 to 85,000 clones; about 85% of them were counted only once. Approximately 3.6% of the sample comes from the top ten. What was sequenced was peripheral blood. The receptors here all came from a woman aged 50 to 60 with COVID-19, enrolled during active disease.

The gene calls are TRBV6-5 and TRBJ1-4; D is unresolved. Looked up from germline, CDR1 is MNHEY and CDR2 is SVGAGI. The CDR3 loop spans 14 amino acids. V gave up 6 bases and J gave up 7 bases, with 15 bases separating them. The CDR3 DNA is TGTGCCAGCAGGAGCGAGGCACGAGGTGAAAAACTGTTTTTT. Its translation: CASRSEARGEKLFF.

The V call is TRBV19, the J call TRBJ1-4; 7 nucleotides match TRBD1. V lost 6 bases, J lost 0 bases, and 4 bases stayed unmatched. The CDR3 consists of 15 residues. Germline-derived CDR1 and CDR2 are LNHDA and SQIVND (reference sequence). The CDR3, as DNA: TGTGCCAGTAGCGGGACAGCCTCAACTAATGAAAAACTGTTTTTT. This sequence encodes CASSGTASTNEKLFF.

CDR3 in amino acids: CASRVGGNTEAFF. CDR3 coding DNA: TGTGCCAGTAGAGTAGGAGGGAACACTGAAGCTTTCTTT. The chain uses TRBV19 and TRBJ1-1; D is ambiguous. CDR3 length equals 13 residues. The V gene lost 6 bases and the J gene lost 1 base, with 9 bases spanning the gap. The germline gives CDR1 LNHDA, CDR2 SQIVND (reference sequence).

The CDR3 loop is CASSPAHSREQFF. CDR3 DNA sequence: TGTGCCAGCAGCCCTGCGCATTCTCGGGAGCAGTTCTTC. This rearrangement joins TRBV7-2 to TRBJ2-1; no firm D call. CDR1 is SGHTA, CDR2 FQGNSA, per germline. Trimming pared 5 bases from V and 10 bases from J, leaving 15 bases between. The CDR3 has 13 residues.

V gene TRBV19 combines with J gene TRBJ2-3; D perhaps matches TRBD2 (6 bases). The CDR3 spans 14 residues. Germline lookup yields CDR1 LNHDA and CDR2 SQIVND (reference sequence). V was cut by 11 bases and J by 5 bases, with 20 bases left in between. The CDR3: CARLYSGPGDTQYF. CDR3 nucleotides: TGTGCCCGATTATATAGCGGCCCCGGAGATACGCAGTATTTT. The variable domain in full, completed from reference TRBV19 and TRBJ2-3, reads DGGITQSPKYLFRKEGQNVTLSCEQNLNHDAMYWYRQDPGQGLRLIYYSQIVNDFQKGDIAEGYSVSREKKESFPLTVTSAQKNPTAFYLCARLYSGPGDTQYFGPGTRLTVL.

The CDR3 loop is CSVEDQQNSGNTIYF. The CDR3, as DNA: TGCAGCGTTGAAGATCAACAGAACTCTGGAAACACCATATATTTT. The chain recombines TRBV29-1 with TRBJ1-3; D is undetermined. V lost 0 bases to trimming and J lost 0 bases, with 9 bases between them. The CDR3 is 15 residues long. Germline CDR1 and CDR2: SQVTM and ANQGSEA.

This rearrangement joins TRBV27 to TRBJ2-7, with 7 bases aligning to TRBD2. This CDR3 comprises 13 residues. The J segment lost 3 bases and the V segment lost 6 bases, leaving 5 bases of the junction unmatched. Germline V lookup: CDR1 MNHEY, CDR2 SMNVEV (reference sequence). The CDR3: CASRKRGHYEQYF. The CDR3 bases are TGTGCCAGCAGAAAGCGGGGCCACTACGAGCAGTACTTC.

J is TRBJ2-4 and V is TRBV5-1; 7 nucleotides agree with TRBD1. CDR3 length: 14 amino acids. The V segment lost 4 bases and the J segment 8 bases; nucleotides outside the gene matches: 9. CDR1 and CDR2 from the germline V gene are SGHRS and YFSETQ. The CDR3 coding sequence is TGCGCCAGCAGCCCTCCGGGACAGATGTACATTCAGTACTTC. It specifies CASSPPGQMYIQYF.

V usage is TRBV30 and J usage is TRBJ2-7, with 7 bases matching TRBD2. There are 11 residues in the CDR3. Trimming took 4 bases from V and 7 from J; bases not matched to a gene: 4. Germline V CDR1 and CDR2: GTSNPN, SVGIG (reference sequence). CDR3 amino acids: CAWTAGVEQYF. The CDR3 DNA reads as TGTGCCTGGACCGCGGGGGTGGAGCAGTACTTC.

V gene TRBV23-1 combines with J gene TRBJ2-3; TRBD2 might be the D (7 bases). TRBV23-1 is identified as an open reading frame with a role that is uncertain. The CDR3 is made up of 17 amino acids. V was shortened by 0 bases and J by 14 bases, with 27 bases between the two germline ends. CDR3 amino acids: CASSQSSGTPGGQDRYF. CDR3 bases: TGCGCCAGCAGTCAATCAAGCGGGACCCCGGGGGGACAAGACAGGTATTTT.

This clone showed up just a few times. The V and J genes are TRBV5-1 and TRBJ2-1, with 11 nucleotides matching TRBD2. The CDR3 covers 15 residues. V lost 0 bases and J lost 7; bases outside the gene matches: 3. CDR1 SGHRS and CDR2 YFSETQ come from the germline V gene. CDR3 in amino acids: CASSLVAGGPNEQFF. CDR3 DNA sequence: TGCGCCAGCAGCTTGGTAGCGGGAGGGCCTAATGAGCAGTTCTTC.

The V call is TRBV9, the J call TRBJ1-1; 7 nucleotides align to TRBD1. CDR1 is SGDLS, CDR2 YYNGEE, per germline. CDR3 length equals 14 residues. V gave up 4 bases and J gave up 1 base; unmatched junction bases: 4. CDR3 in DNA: TGTGCCAGCAGCCCCGGACAGGCGAACACTGAAGCTTTCTTT. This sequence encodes CASSPGQANTEAFF.

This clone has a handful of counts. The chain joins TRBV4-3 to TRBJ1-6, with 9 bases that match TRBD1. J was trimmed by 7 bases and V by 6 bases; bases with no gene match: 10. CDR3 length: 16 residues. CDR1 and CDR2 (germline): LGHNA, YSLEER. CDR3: CASSLGLGQGNSPLHF. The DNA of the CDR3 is TGCGCCAGCAGTCTTGGGCTTGGACAGGGGAATTCACCCCTCCACTTT.

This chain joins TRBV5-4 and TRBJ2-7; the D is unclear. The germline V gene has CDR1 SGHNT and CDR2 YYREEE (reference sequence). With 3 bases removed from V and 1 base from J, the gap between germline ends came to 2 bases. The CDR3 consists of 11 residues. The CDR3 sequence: CASSSSYEQYF. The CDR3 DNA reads TGTGCCAGCAGCTCTTCCTACGAGCAGTACTTC.